A selection of T cell receptor beta chains follows, all from one sample in a study of shared clonotypes between healthy human individuals. Clones were sequenced by immunoSEQ multiplex PCR, and TCRdb holds only the in-frame ones, with some missing. The top ten hold 1% to 1.5% of the sample, which has some 1,400,000 clones, around 97% seen once. The sequenced material came from naive CD4+ T cells sorted from blood. The receptors shown here come from a man under 40 in good health. The CDR3 runs from the conserved cysteine through the conserved F or W. A D gene is named only where the DNA matches it firmly. Clone size is not always given. Where it is, it says once, few, many or a class for expanded clones.

>.|TRBJ2-5|.|TRBV5-4
TGTGCCAGCAGCTTCAAAGAGACCCAGTACTTC
CASSFKETQYF
>.|TRBJ1-2|TRBD1|TRBV29-1
TGCAGCGTTCGACAGGGGGGTTCCGCGAGAGCTAACTATGGCTACACCTTC
CSVRQGGSARANYGYTF
>.|TRBJ2-2|.|TRBV2
TGTGCCAGCAGTGGAACCCTTTCCGGGGAGCTGTTTTTT
CASSGTLSGELFF
>.|TRBJ2-5|TRBD1|TRBV5-4
TGTGCCAGCAGCTTTGGGACAGAAGAGACCCAGTACTTC
CASSFGTEETQYF
>.|TRBJ2-7|TRBD2|TRBV6-1
TGTGCCAGCAGTGAAAAAGGGTTTGCGGGAGCCCGGCGATCCTACGAGCAGTACTTC
CASSEKGFAGARRSYEQYF
>once|TRBJ2-1|.|TRBV7-6
TGTGCCAGCAGCTTAGTGGCAGGGGCGGGGGAGCAGTTCTTC
CASSLVAGAGEQFF
>.|TRBJ2-6|.|TRBV21-1
.
CASSHPVGGGTGDDSGANVLTF
>once|TRBJ1-5|.|TRBV16
TGTGCCAGCAGCCAGGTTAAGGAACAGCCCCAGCATTTT
CASSQVKEQPQHF
>.|TRBJ2-7|TRBD2|TRBV6-5
TGTGCCAGCAGTTACGGGCGGGAGCTAGGCTACGAGCAGTACTTC
CASSYGRELGYEQYF
>once|TRBJ1-5|TRBD1|TRBV18
TGTGCCAGCTCACCGGGGGGGGACAGGGGCAATCAGCCCCAGCATTTT
CASSPGGDRGNQPQHF
>.|TRBJ2-1|TRBD1|TRBV5-1
TGCGCCAGCAGCTTGGGGGACAGTGCCCTCTACAATGAGCAGTTCTTC
CASSLGDSALYNEQFF
>.|TRBJ2-1|TRBD1|TRBV5-5
TGTGCCAGCAAAGAAGGAGGGACAGGGTACAATGAGCAGTTCTTC
CASKEGGTGYNEQFF
>.|TRBJ1-2|.|TRBV11-2
TGTGCCAGCAGCTTAGATTGGGGAGGGGCGAACTATGGCTACACCTTC
CASSLDWGGANYGYTF
>.|TRBJ1-1|TRBD1|TRBV5-1
TGCGCCAGCAGCGTGGAACCGGGACAGGAGAACACTGAAGCTTTCTTT
CASSVEPGQENTEAFF
>.|TRBJ2-3|TRBD2|TRBV7-9
TGTGCCAGCAGCCCAGGGCTAGCGGGTCTCCGCACAGATACGCAGTATTTT
CASSPGLAGLRTDTQYF
>.|TRBJ1-3|.|TRBV5-1
TGCGCCAGCAGCTTATCCGTTAAGGCAGGGCCCGGAAACACCATATATTTT
CASSLSVKAGPGNTIYF
>.|TRBJ2-1|.|TRBV29-1
TGCAGCGTTGGGTTGCGTCTCTCCTACAATGAGCAGTTCTTC
CSVGLRLSYNEQFF